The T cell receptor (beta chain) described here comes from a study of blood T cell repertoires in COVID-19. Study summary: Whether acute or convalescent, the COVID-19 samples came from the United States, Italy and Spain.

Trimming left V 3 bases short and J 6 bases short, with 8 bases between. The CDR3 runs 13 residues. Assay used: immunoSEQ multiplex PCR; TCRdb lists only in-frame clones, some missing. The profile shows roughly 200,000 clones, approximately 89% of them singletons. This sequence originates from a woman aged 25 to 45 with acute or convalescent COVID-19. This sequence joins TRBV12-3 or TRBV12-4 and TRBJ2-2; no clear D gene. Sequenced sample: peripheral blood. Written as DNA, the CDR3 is TGTGCCAGCAGTTTGGTAGTGTCCGGGGAGCTGTTTTTT. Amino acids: CASSLVVSGELFF.